One sample yielded the 22 T cell receptor beta chains listed below, sequenced in a study of T cells and Merkel cell carcinoma outcomes. Generated by immunoSEQ multiplex PCR, the TCRdb table keeps only in-frame clones and is missing some. This sample has under 550 clones; approximately 90% occur once, and the top ten carry around 10%. Sequenced sample: tumor tissue from Merkel cell carcinoma. These receptors all stem from a human donor with Merkel cell carcinoma.

The chain recombines TRBV11-2 with TRBJ2-5, with D perhaps TRBD2 (5 bases). Trimming took off 6 bases at V and 3 bases at J, with 14 bases between the two ends. The CDR3 loop spans 14 amino acids. Germline values: CDR1 SGHAT, CDR2 FQNNGV. The CDR3 DNA follows: TGTGCCAGCAGGGACTTCCCACGTGAAGAGACCCAGTACTTC. It codes for CASRDFPREETQYF.

This chain uses TRBV30 with TRBJ1-2; D might be TRBD1 (5 bases). CDR1 GTSNPN and CDR2 SVGIG come from the germline V gene (reference sequence). This CDR3 is 15 amino acids long. V lost 4 bases to trimming and J lost 7 bases, with 22 bases between them. The CDR3 protein is CAWIGPLGTGRGYTF. In nucleotides, the CDR3 is TGTGCCTGGATAGGACCTCTCGGGACCGGTCGTGGCTACACCTTC.

The chain has TRBV29-1 and TRBJ1-3; perhaps TRBD1 as D (5 bases). V was clipped by 1 base and J by 0 bases, with 16 bases between them. Germline V gene lookup returns CDR1 SQVTM and CDR2 ANQGSEA. The CDR3 runs 17 residues. In DNA form, the CDR3 reads TGCAGCGTTGAAGCTCCTACAGGCTTTAGCTCTGGAAACACCATATATTTT. Translating it yields CSVEAPTGFSSGNTIYF.

The chain carries TRBV18 and TRBJ1-2; 12 bases agree with TRBD1. With 2 bases clipped from V and 6 bases from J, the junction kept 7 bases outside the gene matches. This CDR3 is 16 amino acids long. From germline, CDR1 is KGHSH and CDR2 LQKENI. CDR3 coding DNA: TGTGCCAGCTCACCAAACGTCGGGACAGGGGGCCATGGCTACACCTTC. Translation: CASSPNVGTGGHGYTF.

This chain uses TRBV4-1 with TRBJ2-7, with D possibly TRBD1 on 6 matching bases. CDR3 length equals 13 residues. CDR1 is MGHRA, CDR2 YSYEKL, per germline. V was trimmed by 0 bases and J by 10 bases, leaving 13 bases between them. CDR3 nucleotide sequence: TGCGCCAGCAGCCAAGATCCCCAGGGGCCCCAGTACTTC. Residues: CASSQDPQGPQYF.

The chain employs TRBV4-1 and TRBJ2-3; 12 bases are shared with TRBD2. Losses at the gene ends were 0 bases for V and 9 bases for J; bases not matched to a gene: 7. This CDR3 is built from 16 residues. From germline, CDR1 is MGHRA and CDR2 YSYEKL. This CDR3 reads CASSQDPGTSGPTQYF. CDR3 DNA sequence: TGCGCCAGCAGCCAAGATCCTGGGACTAGCGGGCCGACGCAGTATTTT.

The genes are TRBV7-2 and TRBJ1-1; weak D call: TRBD1 (6 bases). Germline V gives CDR1 SGHTA, CDR2 FQGNSA. V lost 0 bases, J lost 8 bases, and 10 bases lay in between. CDR3 length: 13 residues. CDR3 region: CASSLAYRAEAFF. In DNA form, the CDR3 reads TGTGCCAGCAGCTTAGCCTACAGGGCGGAAGCTTTCTTT.

This sequence joins TRBV5-1 and TRBJ1-1; D not resolved. CDR1 and CDR2 (germline): SGHRS, YFSETQ. This CDR3 is built from 13 residues. The germline V and J ends were trimmed by 0 bases and 3 bases, with 6 bases remaining between them. The CDR3 sequence is CASSLGADTEAFF. As DNA, the CDR3 is TGCGCCAGCAGCTTGGGGGCAGACACTGAAGCTTTCTTT.

This rearrangement joins TRBV19 to TRBJ2-3; D is uncertain. V lost 4 bases and J 5 bases, leaving 10 bases between the germline ends. This CDR3 comprises 13 residues. Germline V gene sequence: CDR1 LNHDA, CDR2 SQIVND (reference sequence). Here the CDR3 DNA reads TGTGCCAGTAGTACCCCACAAGGAGATACGCAGTATTTT. Amino acids: CASSTPQGDTQYF.

This clone was picked up one time. The germline gene is not matched at one end of the junction; a read error may be the cause. V gene TRBV4-2 combines with J gene TRBJ2-1; maybe TRBD2 (7 bases). Germline CDR1 and CDR2: LGHNA and YNFKEQ. This CDR3 has 13 residues. CDR3 sequence: CASSHGGGDEQFF. The CDR3 DNA sequence: TGTGCCAGCAGCCACGGCGGGGGCGATGAGCAATTCTTC.

The chain is built from TRBV12-5 and TRBJ1-4, with D unresolved. The CDR3 has 13 amino acids. Germline CDR1 is LGHNT and CDR2 is FRNRAP. V dropped 1 base and J dropped 8 bases, with 8 bases sitting between them. The CDR3 reads CASGLALGEKLFF. CDR3 in DNA: TGTGCTAGTGGTTTGGCCCTAGGAGAAAAACTGTTTTTT.

The V gene is TRBV7-9, the J gene TRBJ1-5; D gene ambiguous. V lost 4 bases and J lost 4, with 5 bases in between. CDR1 is SEHNR, CDR2 FQNEAQ, per germline (reference sequence). The CDR3 length is 12 residues. This CDR3 is CASSSLNQPQHF. Here the CDR3 DNA reads TGTGCCAGCAGCTCCCTAAATCAGCCCCAGCATTTT.

The chain recombines TRBV4-3 with TRBJ1-4; 9 bases match TRBD1. Germline CDR1 reads LGHNA; CDR2 reads YSLEER. V shed 5 bases and J 8 bases; nucleotides not matched to a gene: 12. The CDR3 is made up of 16 amino acids. CDR3 DNA: TGCGCCAGCAGCTCTCTGGGGGGACAGGGTCTCGAAAAACTGTTTTTT. It encodes CASSSLGGQGLEKLFF.

The chain employs TRBV5-6 and TRBJ2-7, with 7 bases lining up with TRBD2. The V gene end was trimmed by 5 bases and the J gene end by 9 bases; junction bases not matched to a gene: 8. CDR3 length equals 12 residues. In germline, CDR1 is SGHDT, CDR2 YYEEEE. This CDR3 reads CASRNLWEGQYF. The DNA of the CDR3 is TGTGCCAGCAGGAATCTGTGGGAGGGGCAGTACTTC. The variable domain in full, completed from reference TRBV5-6 and TRBJ2-7, reads DAGVTQSPTHLIKTRGQQVTLRCSPKSGHDTVSWYQQALGQGPQFIFQYYEEEERQRGNFPDRFSGHQFPNYSSELNVNALLLGDSALYLCASRNLWEGQYFGPGTRLTVT.

The rearrangement links TRBV6-5 to TRBJ2-7, with 7 bases matching TRBD1. The CDR3 covers 14 residues. Trimming cost V 4 bases and J 6 bases; bases outside gene matches: 9. CDR1 MNHEY and CDR2 SVGAGI come from the germline V gene. The CDR3 spells CASSLGTEPSEQYF. CDR3 DNA: TGTGCCAGCAGTTTGGGGACAGAGCCCTCCGAGCAGTACTTC.

The chain is built from TRBV4-1 and TRBJ2-5; no clear D. Trimming took 1 base from V and 2 from J, leaving 11 bases between them. This CDR3 has 15 amino acids. Germline V CDR1 and CDR2: MGHRA, YSYEKL. The CDR3 sequence: CASSQGLLEQETQYF. Written as DNA, the CDR3 is TGCGCCAGCAGCCAAGGGCTTCTAGAACAAGAGACCCAGTACTTC.

The chain uses TRBV5-1 and TRBJ1-4, with 9 positions matching TRBD1. From germline, CDR1 is SGHRS and CDR2 YFSETQ. The ends lost 1 base at V and 5 bases at J; junction bases unmatched: 6. This CDR3 spans 16 amino acids. CDR3 protein: CASSLSTGGRNEKLFF. CDR3 nucleotides: TGCGCCAGCAGCTTGAGTACAGGGGGCAGAAATGAAAAACTGTTTTTT.

The CDR3 nucleotides are TGTGCCAGCAGCTTCAGGGGTGGCAATCAGCCCCAGCATTTT. Amino acid sequence: CASSFRGGNQPQHF. The chain joins TRBV7-9 to TRBJ1-5; tentative D call: TRBD1 (6 bases). Germline V gene sequence: CDR1 SEHNR, CDR2 FQNEAQ (reference sequence). This CDR3 has 14 amino acids. V gave up 3 bases and J gave up 2 bases, with 8 bases separating them.

The chain joins TRBV7-9 to TRBJ2-3; D remains ambiguous. The V and J ends lost 6 bases and 4 bases respectively, with 8 bases between them. The CDR3 contains 12 residues. CDR1 is SEHNR, CDR2 FQNEAQ, per germline (reference sequence). CDR3 sequence reads: CASRLEADTQYF. For the CDR3, the DNA is TGTGCCAGCAGGCTCGAGGCAGATACGCAGTATTTT. Looking up the rest from reference TRBV7-9 and TRBJ2-3 gives the full variable domain: DTGVSQNPRHKITKRGQNVTFRCDPISEHNRLYWYRQTLGQGPEFLTYFQNEAQLEKSRLLSDRFSAERPKGSFSTLEIQRTEQGDSAMYLCASRLEADTQYFGPGTRLTVL.

This clone was counted a few times. The V gene is TRBV4-1, the J gene TRBJ1-6; 7 bases map to TRBD1. Germline lookup yields CDR1 MGHRA and CDR2 YSYEKL. This CDR3 contains 16 residues. V was pared by 2 bases and J by 7 bases, with 8 bases of the junction left unmatched. The CDR3 DNA reads as TGCGCCAGCAGCCAACCAGGGGGGGAGTTAAATTCACCCCTCCACTTT. This gives the protein CASSQPGGELNSPLHF.

The chain is built from TRBV6-5 and TRBJ1-6; D might be TRBD1 (5 bases). This CDR3 spans 15 amino acids. Looked up from germline, CDR1 is MNHEY and CDR2 is SVGAGI. With 0 bases removed from V and 8 bases from J, the gap between germline ends came to 11 bases. The CDR3 bases are TGTGCCAGCAGTTACTCGAGCCAGGGTTATTCACCCCTCCACTTT. Its protein product is CASSYSSQGYSPLHF.

This chain joins TRBV2 and TRBJ2-7, with D possibly being TRBD1 (5 bases). Germline V gives CDR1 SNHLY, CDR2 FYNNEI. Between the trimmed V and J ends, which lost 8 bases and 2 bases, there was a span of 10 bases. The CDR3 totals 12 residues. The CDR3 DNA sequence: TGTGCCAGCTACAGGCTTACCTACGAGCAGTACTTC. Translated, it gives CASYRLTYEQYF.